This T cell receptor (beta chain) was observed in a study of PD-1 blockade in classical Hodgkin lymphoma. Concerning this clone itself: Its antigen is unidentified.

The assay was immunoSEQ multiplex PCR, and TCRdb's table has in-frame clones only and misses some. The data show about 94,000 clones, roughly nine tenths seen once. The V end was cut by 7 bases, the J end by 7 bases, with 16 bases between. The CDR3 is 12 amino acids. Looked up from germline, CDR1 is SQVTM and CDR2 is ANQGSEA. Each patient's relapse followed autologous stem cell transplantation, and brentuximab vedotin exposure varied. Study-level points and caveats: Significantly greater TCR diversity emerged by C4D1 in CD4+ cells but not CD8+ cells.

The sample in question was peripheral blood mononuclear cells (PBMCs), obtained before the second cycle of nivolumab. This TCR derives from a human donor with classical Hodgkin lymphoma. The V call is TRBV29-1, the J call TRBJ1-2; D might be TRBD1 (5 bases). Written as DNA, the CDR3 is TGCAGCGCCTGGGACCGCGTTGCTGGCTACACCTTC. It translates to CSAWDRVAGYTF.